Below, 32 T cell receptor beta chains from the same sample are listed, as sequenced in a study of T cells in women clearing cervical HPV infection. Method: immunoSEQ multiplex PCR; TCRdb's copy keeps in-frame clones and lacks some. The sample includes fewer than 50,000 clones. The sequenced sample was blood buffy coat. These receptor sequences come from a woman between 18 and 69 years old with a cervical HPV16 infection that either progressed to CIN3+ or cleared (not recorded which).

Points on this clone: The read comes to an end 3 residues before the CDR3 does, leaving the germline J gene to fill in the end. The rearrangement uses TRBV7-3 and TRBJ2-3; 9 nucleotides align to TRBD1. The CDR3 consists of 16 residues. Per germline, CDR1 SGHTA and CDR2 FQGTGA. J was trimmed by 1 base and V by 5 bases; bases with no gene match: 7. CDR3 DNA, as far as it was read: TGTGCCAGCAGCCATTGGACAGGGGAGGGCACAGATACG. It yields the protein CASSHWTGEGTDT. The entire CDR3 reads CASSHWTGEGTDTQYF.

As for this clone: The CDR3 goes on 3 residues after the read ends, and that part is filled in from the germline J gene. The chain joins TRBV29-1 to TRBJ2-2, with TRBD1 as a possible D gene (5 bases). From germline, CDR1 is SQVTM and CDR2 ANQGSEA. Trimming took off 5 bases at V and 1 base at J, with 5 bases between the two ends. The CDR3 is 12 amino acids. The CDR3 DNA, read in part, is TGCAGCGTTACAGGGAACACCGGGGAG. Translated, it gives CSVTGNTGE. The CDR3 in full is CSVTGNTGELFF.

A note on this clone: Read data end 3 residues before the CDR3 end; the end is taken from the germline J gene. Different DNA sequences within this sample yield the same CDR3. V is TRBV7-3 and J is TRBJ2-7, with a weak D call TRBD1 (8 bases). V was cut by 3 bases and J by 6 bases, with 12 bases left in between. The germline V gene encodes CDR1 SGHTA and CDR2 FQGTGA. The CDR3 extends over 13 amino acids. Here the CDR3 reads CASSFTGGGEQYF. The sequenced part of the CDR3 DNA is TGTGCCAGCAGCTTCACAGGGGGGGGCGAG.

Worth noting for this clone: The read falls 3 residues short of the CDR3 end, and the missing part is taken from the germline J gene. The chain couples TRBV20-1 to TRBJ1-6, with D perhaps TRBD1 (6 bases). Germline V gene lookup returns CDR1 DFQATT and CDR2 SNEGSKA (reference sequence). The V and J ends lost 5 bases and 3 bases respectively, with 17 bases between them. This CDR3 is 16 amino acids long. The chain's CDR3 is CSALFSGGLYNSPLHF. Incomplete CDR3 DNA: TGCAGTGCTCTCTTTTCGGGGGGGCTCTATAATTCACCC.

With regard to this clone: The CDR3 end lies 3 residues beyond the end of the read and is filled in from the germline J gene. The chain recombines TRBV19 with TRBJ2-2; 9 bases map to TRBD1. Trimming cost V 5 bases and J 3 bases; bases outside gene matches: 7. Germline CDR1 LNHDA, CDR2 SQIVND (reference sequence). The CDR3 consists of 16 residues. The sequenced part of the CDR3 DNA is TGTGCCAGTAGTGCGGGACAGGGAGGCGACACCGGGGAG. It translates to CASSAGQGGDTGE. Given in full, the CDR3 is CASSAGQGGDTGELFF.

For this clone: The read comes to an end 3 residues before the CDR3 does, leaving the germline J gene to fill in the end. V gene TRBV30 combines with J gene TRBJ2-5; D might be TRBD2 (7 bases). Germline V CDR1 and CDR2: GTSNPN, SVGIG (reference sequence). CDR3 length: 13 amino acids. Trimming stripped 5 bases from V and 5 bases from J, with 15 bases between. The CDR3 here is CAWSRGGSETQYF. The part of the CDR3 DNA that was read is TGTGCCTGGTCCAGGGGAGGGTCCGAGACC. The entire variable domain, with the rest obtained from reference TRBV30 and TRBJ2-5, is as follows: SQTIHQWPATLVQPVGSPLSLECTVEGTSNPNLYWYRQAAGRGLQLLFYSVGIGQISSEVPQNLSASRPQDRQFILSSKKLLLSDSGFYLCAWSRGGSETQYFGPGTRLLVL.

Of note for this clone: Coverage ceases 3 residues before the CDR3 finishes, and the germline J gene fills in the end. V is TRBV5-1 and J is TRBJ1-5; a possible D gene is TRBD1 (6 bases). V was trimmed by 0 bases and J by 4 bases, leaving 11 bases between them. Germline V gene data show CDR1 as SGHRS and CDR2 as YFSETQ. The CDR3 is made up of 15 amino acids. Here the CDR3 reads CASSLAGQSNQPQHF. Partial CDR3 DNA: TGCGCCAGCAGCTTGGCCGGACAGAGTAATCAGCCC.

CDR3: CASRHTDTQYF. The DNA read from the CDR3 is TGTGCCAGCAGACACACAGATACG. V gene TRBV2 combines with J gene TRBJ2-3; D gene ambiguous. The read terminates 3 residues before the CDR3 end, so the remaining end is supplied by the germline J gene. This CDR3 comprises 11 residues. The V and J ends lost 6 bases and 2 bases respectively, with 3 bases between them. CDR1 and CDR2 from the germline V gene are SNHLY and FYNNEI.

As regards this clone: The read is 3 residues too short to cover the CDR3 end, so that end is filled in from the germline J gene. The chain joins TRBV20-1 to TRBJ2-3; D ambiguous. Trimming cost V 0 bases and J 5 bases, with 15 bases left between them. This CDR3 is built from 15 residues. The V gene's germline CDR1 is DFQATT and CDR2 SNEGSKA (reference sequence). The sequenced CDR3 bases are TGCAGTGCTAGAGATTGGGCCCAAACCCTAGATACG. It specifies CSARDWAQTLDT. The full CDR3 sequence reads CSARDWAQTLDTQYF.

Comments on this clone: The observed sequence ends 3 residues before the CDR3 terminus, with the missing tail filled in from the germline J gene. This chain links TRBV11-2 with TRBJ2-7; no reliable D call. V lost 5 bases and J 1 base, leaving 6 bases between the germline ends. The CDR3 totals 12 residues. Germline CDR1 reads SGHAT; CDR2 reads FQNNGV. The CDR3 bases that were read are TGTGCCAGCAGCCAGAATTCCTACGAG. Translating it yields CASSQNSYE. The full CDR3 reads CASSQNSYEQYF.

Turning to this clone: The read terminates 3 residues before the CDR3 end, so the remaining end is supplied by the germline J gene. This chain uses TRBV5-1 with TRBJ1-5, with TRBD1 as a possible D gene (6 bases). Germline V gene sequence: CDR1 SGHRS, CDR2 YFSETQ. The CDR3 covers 14 residues. V lost 4 bases to trimming and J lost 3 bases, with 11 bases between them. This CDR3 is CASSPGTNNQPQHF. The DNA read from the CDR3 is TGCGCCAGCAGCCCCGGGACAAACAATCAGCCC.

Worth noting for this clone: The CDR3 end falls 3 residues outside the read, so it is completed with the germline J gene. This sequence joins TRBV7-3 and TRBJ2-3; weak D call: TRBD2 (6 bases). CDR1 and CDR2 (germline): SGHTA, FQGTGA. This CDR3 contains 14 residues. CDR3 region: CASSLIGREETQYF. The covered CDR3 bases are TGTGCCAGCAGCTTAATCGGCAGGGAGGAGACG.

On this clone itself: The CDR3 extends 3 residues past the end of the read, so its final part is completed from the germline J gene. The chain joins TRBV7-9 to TRBJ2-1; the D gene is possibly TRBD1 (5 bases). Germline CDR1 reads SEHNR; CDR2 reads FQNEAQ (reference sequence). This CDR3 region has 15 residues. Between the trimmed V and J ends, which lost 0 bases and 9 bases, there was a span of 15 bases. The CDR3 bases that were read are TGTGCCAGCAGCTTAGCGCAGGCAGGGTGGGGTGAG. It translates to CASSLAQAGWGE. The whole CDR3 protein reads CASSLAQAGWGEQFF.

About this clone: The CDR3 end falls 3 residues outside the read, so it is completed with the germline J gene. V gene TRBV7-9 combines with J gene TRBJ2-7, with TRBD1 matching over 7 bases. Germline CDR1 is SEHNR and CDR2 is FQNEAQ (reference sequence). This CDR3 has 15 residues. V gave up 6 bases and J gave up 2 bases; unmatched junction bases: 10. The CDR3 here is CASSPDRIITYEQYF. Incomplete CDR3 DNA: TGTGCCAGCAGTCCGGACAGGATCATTACCTACGAG. Full variable domain (remainder filled in from reference TRBV7-9 and TRBJ2-7): DTGVSQNPRHKITKRGQNVTFRCDPISEHNRLYWYRQTLGQGPEFLTYFQNEAQLEKSRLLSDRFSAERPKGSFSTLEIQRTEQGDSAMYLCASSPDRIITYEQYFGPGTRLTVT.

The part of the CDR3 DNA that was read is TGCAGTGCCATAGGGAATAGCGGGGCCCCAGATACG. Protein sequence: CSAIGNSGAPDT. The full-length CDR3 reads as CSAIGNSGAPDTQYF. The chain is built from TRBV20-1 and TRBJ2-3; 8 nucleotides agree with TRBD2. The read stops 3 residues short of the end of the CDR3; the missing end is completed from the germline J gene. CDR3 length: 15 residues. Trimming removed 6 bases from V and 4 bases from J; junction bases left unmatched: 12. Germline CDR1 DFQATT, CDR2 SNEGSKA (reference sequence).

Comments on this clone: The read halts 3 residues ahead of the CDR3 end, with the missing end drawn from the germline J gene. This chain connects TRBV18 to TRBJ2-3; 8 bases match TRBD2. The CDR3 length is 18 residues. The V segment lost 8 bases and the J segment 4 bases; nucleotides outside the gene matches: 20. Per germline, CDR1 KGHSH and CDR2 LQKENI. This CDR3 is CASPYRDSGDQRPDTQYF. CDR3 DNA (partial): TGTGCCAGCCCATACCGTGATAGCGGGGACCAGAGGCCAGATACG.

In regard to this clone: The sequenced fragment ends 3 residues before the CDR3 boundary, so the rest is inferred from the germline J gene. The chain links TRBV14 to TRBJ1-2, with 7 nucleotides matching TRBD1. CDR3 size: 15 residues. In germline, CDR1 is SGHDN, CDR2 FVKESK. The covered CDR3 bases are TGTGCCAGCAGCCAAGATCTAGGGGGCACGGGCGGC. As protein: CASSQDLGGTGG. From start to end, the CDR3 is CASSQDLGGTGGYTF.

About this clone: The read comes to an end 3 residues before the CDR3 does, leaving the germline J gene to fill in the end. This chain uses TRBV5-1 with TRBJ2-1; 14 bases are a match to TRBD2. From germline, CDR1 is SGHRS and CDR2 YFSETQ. Losses at the gene ends were 2 bases for V and 7 bases for J; bases not matched to a gene: 2. The length of the CDR3 is 15 residues. The DNA read from the CDR3 is TGCGCCAGCAGCTTCGGGACTAGCGGGAGAAATGAG. As protein: CASSFGTSGRNE. The entire CDR3 protein reads CASSFGTSGRNEQFF.

CDR3 DNA, as far as it was read: TGCGCCAGCAGCTTGGCTGGCTCCCCTAGCACAGATACG. Translating it yields CASSLAGSPSTDT. The entire CDR3 is CASSLAGSPSTDTQYF. This chain uses TRBV5-1 with TRBJ2-3; D call uncertain. From the germline J gene comes the end of the CDR3, since the read stops 3 residues before it. This CDR3 contains 16 residues. V lost 0 bases, J lost 0 bases, and 11 bases lay in between. Germline loops: CDR1 SGHRS, CDR2 YFSETQ.

Turning to this clone: The read ends 3 residues shy of where the CDR3 ends; the end is completed using the germline J gene. J is TRBJ2-3 and V is TRBV2, with 9 positions matching TRBD2. The germline V gene has CDR1 SNHLY and CDR2 FYNNEI. The CDR3 has 17 residues. The CDR3 reads CASRAWGTSRIEQTQYF. The covered CDR3 bases are TGTGCCAGCAGAGCCTGGGGGACTAGCAGGATAGAGCAGACG.

Points on this clone: The read ends 3 residues shy of where the CDR3 ends; the end is completed using the germline J gene. The rearrangement joins TRBV30 to TRBJ1-1, with 7 bases lining up with TRBD1. Trimming at V came to 4 bases and at J to 1 base, leaving 3 bases not matched to a gene. This CDR3 spans 13 amino acids. CDR1 and CDR2 from the germline V gene are GTSNPN and SVGIG (reference sequence). The CDR3 reads CAWKGAGNTEAFF. The part of the CDR3 DNA that was read is TGTGCCTGGAAGGGGGCGGGGAACACTGAA.

Note on this clone: Read coverage stops 3 residues before the CDR3 terminus; the germline J gene supplies the remainder. The chain carries TRBV7-9 and TRBJ1-2; tentatively, D is TRBD1 (5 bases). V lost 5 bases and J 4 bases, leaving 17 bases between the germline ends. The germline V gene encodes CDR1 SEHNR and CDR2 FQNEAQ (reference sequence). This CDR3 spans 15 amino acids. The CDR3 loop is CASSDGTLALYGYTF. CDR3 DNA, as far as it was read: TGTGCCAGCAGCGATGGGACTTTGGCTCTCTATGGC.

With regard to this clone: Read coverage stops 3 residues before the CDR3 terminus; the germline J gene supplies the remainder. The V and J genes are TRBV5-4 and TRBJ1-3; D may be TRBD1 (6 bases). CDR3 length: 14 amino acids. Germline-derived CDR1 and CDR2 are SGHNT and YYREEE (reference sequence). Trimming cost V 2 bases and J 0 bases, with 6 bases left between them. The CDR3 loop is CASSLGGSGNTIYF. The sequenced part of the CDR3 DNA is TGTGCCAGCAGCTTAGGGGGCTCTGGAAACACC.

For this clone: The observed sequence ends 3 residues before the CDR3 terminus, with the missing tail filled in from the germline J gene. The genes are TRBV7-3 and TRBJ2-5, with D hard to call. Looked up from germline, CDR1 is SGHTA and CDR2 is FQGTGA. With 5 bases removed from V and 3 bases from J, the gap between germline ends came to 10 bases. This CDR3 is built from 13 residues. CDR3 DNA (partial): TGTGCCAGCAGCCCCGGTTTGAAAGAGACC. As protein: CASSPGLKET. The full CDR3 protein reads CASSPGLKETQYF.

Of note for this clone: The sequence runs out 3 residues before the end of the CDR3; the remainder is reconstructed from the germline J gene. This chain joins TRBV5-7 and TRBJ2-2; 9 nucleotides line up with TRBD1. TRBV5-7 is noted as an ORF with a role that remains uncertain. CDR3 size: 15 residues. V dropped 2 bases and J dropped 5; count of bases not matched to a gene: 4. The CDR3 bases that were read are TGTGCCAGCAGCTTAAGGGACAGGGAGACCGGGGAG. It encodes CASSLRDRETGE. The complete CDR3 protein is CASSLRDRETGELFF.

A note on this clone: The CDR3 end lies 3 residues beyond the end of the read and is filled in from the germline J gene. J is TRBJ1-6 and V is TRBV6-1; no firm D call. CDR3 length: 15 residues. V shed 4 bases and J shed 0 bases, with 7 bases lying between them. Looked up from germline, CDR1 is MNHNS and CDR2 is SASEGT. The covered CDR3 bases are TGTGCCAGCAGTGCCGACAACTCCTATAATTCACCC. Amino acid sequence: CASSADNSYNSP. The complete CDR3 reads CASSADNSYNSPLHF.

Partial CDR3 DNA: TGTGCCAGCTCACACTCGACAGTCAGCCCCTCTGGAAACACC. Protein: CASSHSTVSPSGNT. The full CDR3 reads CASSHSTVSPSGNTIYF. The chain couples TRBV18 to TRBJ1-3; weak D call: TRBD1 (5 bases). The DNA ends 3 residues before the CDR3 does, and the rest of the CDR3 is filled in from the germline J gene. Germline V gene lookup returns CDR1 KGHSH and CDR2 LQKENI. The CDR3 covers 17 residues. The V gene lost 4 bases and the J gene lost 0 bases, with 16 bases spanning the gap. The full variable domain, completed using reference TRBV18 and TRBJ1-3, is NAGVMQNPRHLVRRRGQEARLRCSPMKGHSHVYWYRQLPEEGLKFMVYLQKENIIDESGMPKERFSAEFPKEGPSILRIQQVVRGDSAAYFCASSHSTVSPSGNTIYFGEGSWLTVV.

Turning to this clone: The CDR3 end is not reached by the read, which stops 3 residues before it; the germline J gene fills it in. The V gene is TRBV7-9, the J gene TRBJ2-7; 14 nucleotides match TRBD2. This CDR3 contains 14 residues. The germline gives CDR1 SEHNR, CDR2 FQNEAQ (reference sequence). The junction had 1 base not matched to a gene; V was cut back by 3 bases and J by 6 bases. The CDR3 loop is CASSFGLAGGEQYF. CDR3 bases read: TGTGCCAGCAGCTTCGGACTAGCGGGAGGCGAG.

Points on this clone: Read data end 3 residues before the CDR3 end; the end is taken from the germline J gene. The chain uses TRBV2 and TRBJ1-6, with D tentatively TRBD1 (5 bases). V lost 10 bases and J lost 0, with 16 bases in between. Germline assignment: CDR1 SNHLY and CDR2 FYNNEI. The CDR3 length is 16 residues. This CDR3 is CATHALDTSYNSPLHF. CDR3 DNA, as far as it was read: TGTGCCACCCACGCCTTGGACACCTCCTATAATTCACCC.

Concerning this clone: The read halts 3 residues ahead of the CDR3 end, with the missing end drawn from the germline J gene. The chain links TRBV20-1 to TRBJ2-7; D ambiguous. CDR3 size: 15 residues. Germline V gene data show CDR1 as DFQATT and CDR2 as SNEGSKA (reference sequence). The V and J ends lost 2 bases and 4 bases respectively, with 18 bases between them. The sequenced part of the CDR3 DNA is TGCAGTGCTAGATGGAACAGCTTGTCCGATTACGAG. Translated: CSARWNSLSDYE. The entire CDR3 reads CSARWNSLSDYEQYF.

The CDR3 bases that were read are TGCAGCGTCATGTCGCCGGGACAGGGGGCGATTGGC. Its protein product is CSVMSPGQGAIG. The entire CDR3 sequence reads CSVMSPGQGAIGYTF. The J gene is TRBJ1-2, the V gene TRBV29-1; 12 bases map to TRBD1. The read ends 3 residues before the CDR3 terminus; that terminus is restored from the germline J gene. Trimming at V came to 6 bases and at J to 7 bases, leaving 12 bases not matched to a gene. Looked up from germline, CDR1 is SQVTM and CDR2 is ANQGSEA. The CDR3 consists of 15 residues. The whole variable domain, filled in from reference TRBV29-1 and TRBJ1-2, reads SAVISQKPSRDICQRGTSLTIQCQVDSQVTMMFWYRQQPGQSLTLIATANQGSEATYESGFVIDKFPISRPNLTFSTLTVSNMSPEDSSIYLCSVMSPGQGAIGYTFGSGTRLTVV.

About this clone: The CDR3 goes on 3 residues after the read ends, and that part is filled in from the germline J gene. The V and J genes are TRBV19 and TRBJ1-6; a weak D match, TRBD1 (6 bases). The germline V and J ends were trimmed by 6 bases and 9 bases, with 18 bases remaining between them. The CDR3 extends over 15 amino acids. Germline CDR1 is LNHDA and CDR2 is SQIVND (reference sequence). CDR3 DNA, as far as it was read: TGTGCCAGTAGATTCCGGGACATTGGCGTTTCACCC. Translated: CASRFRDIGVSP. The whole CDR3 protein is CASRFRDIGVSPLHF. The whole variable domain, remainder taken from reference TRBV19 and TRBJ1-6, is DGGITQSPKYLFRKEGQNVTLSCEQNLNHDAMYWYRQDPGQGLRLIYYSQIVNDFQKGDIAEGYSVSREKKESFPLTVTSAQKNPTAFYLCASRFRDIGVSPLHFGNGTRLTVT.